These 30 T cell receptor beta chains originate from one sample sequenced in a study of beta chain features in type 1 diabetes. All of the isolated RNA was reverse transcribed, so expressed TCRB transcripts were sequenced. The protocol was immunoSEQ multiplex PCR, while the TCRdb copy is restricted to in-frame clones and leaves out a portion. This table holds more than 250,000 clones, roughly 20% found once. The study, taken as a whole, reports: The study found moderately but significantly shorter TCRB CDR3s in all four CD4+ subsets of Type 1 diabetes patients.

No antigen has been assigned to these receptors. Sequencing was done on a sample of naive CD4+ T cells from blood. These receptors were taken from a woman aged 40-49 years with type 1 diabetes.

This clone was counted only a few times. The J gene is TRBJ1-1, the V gene TRBV30; D call uncertain. Trimming removed 3 bases at V and 6 bases at J, with 8 bases between. The length of the CDR3 is 11 residues. The germline V gene has CDR1 GTSNPN and CDR2 SVGIG (reference sequence). The CDR3 sequence is CAWRLFAEAFF. In DNA, the CDR3 is TGTGCCTGGAGATTGTTCGCTGAAGCTTTCTTT.

This chain links TRBV4-3 with TRBJ2-7; TRBD1 matches 10 bases. The ends lost 0 bases at V and 2 bases at J; junction bases unmatched: 13. Germline V lookup: CDR1 LGHNA, CDR2 YSLEER. This CDR3 spans 19 amino acids. CDR3: CASSQDSGTGASVPYEQYF. CDR3 nucleotides: TGCGCCAGCAGCCAAGATTCCGGGACAGGGGCCTCGGTTCCCTACGAGCAGTACTTC.

This clone was picked up a small number of times. The chain is built from TRBV7-2 and TRBJ2-4; D uncertain. Germline V gives CDR1 SGHTA, CDR2 FQGNSA. The CDR3 totals 15 residues. V was pared by 1 base and J by 3 bases, with 10 bases between. CDR3 in amino acids: CASSLVPVDKNIQYF. CDR3 bases: TGTGCCAGCAGCTTAGTTCCGGTTGACAAAAACATTCAGTACTTC.

This sequence joins TRBV5-6 and TRBJ1-1; D gene uncertain. Trimming took 4 bases from V and 1 from J, leaving 11 bases between them. Looked up from germline, CDR1 is SGHDT and CDR2 is YYEEEE. This CDR3 spans 14 amino acids. CDR3 protein: CASSAYWANTEAFF. In nucleotides, the CDR3 is TGTGCCAGCAGCGCTTATTGGGCGAACACTGAAGCTTTCTTT.

The chain couples TRBV28 to TRBJ2-4; a weak D match, TRBD1 (6 bases). Germline CDR1 MDHEN, CDR2 SYDVKM. Trimming removed 3 bases from V and 9 bases from J, with 18 bases in between. The CDR3 runs to 15 residues. The CDR3 nucleotides are TGTGCCAGCAGTTTCCCCGACAGGTGGGCTGGCATTCAGTACTTC. It specifies CASSFPDRWAGIQYF.

This clone was seen only a few times. The chain couples TRBV12-5 to TRBJ2-3; D remains unclear. V lost 0 bases and J lost 4, with 5 bases in between. This CDR3 is built from 13 residues. Germline V CDR1 and CDR2: LGHNT, FRNRAP. DNA of the CDR3: TGTGCTAGTGGTTTGGTCGGTGCAGATACGCAGTATTTT. Protein sequence: CASGLVGADTQYF.

This clone was seen only a few times. V is TRBV4-3 and J is TRBJ2-1, with no clear D. V lost 4 bases and J lost 5, with 9 bases in between. This CDR3 comprises 13 residues. Per germline, CDR1 LGHNA and CDR2 YSLEER. CDR3 in DNA: TGCGCCAGCAGCCCCCAGATCAACAATGAGCAGTTCTTC. Translating it yields CASSPQINNEQFF.

The chain links TRBV25-1 to TRBJ2-1; no firm D call. From germline, CDR1 is MGHDK and CDR2 SYGVNS. This CDR3 is 13 amino acids long. The V end was cut by 4 bases, the J end by 5 bases, with 9 bases between. The CDR3 spells CASSGTTNNEQFF. CDR3 coding DNA: TGTGCCAGCAGTGGCACTACGAACAATGAGCAGTTCTTC.

The chain carries TRBV27 and TRBJ2-7; 9 bases match TRBD1. J was trimmed by 4 bases and V by 3 bases; bases with no gene match: 7. Germline-derived CDR1 and CDR2 are MNHEY and SMNVEV (reference sequence). The length of the CDR3 is 15 residues. CDR3 coding DNA: TGTGCCAGCAGTTTTACGGGACAGGGTAGTTACGAGCAGTACTTC. Its protein is CASSFTGQGSYEQYF.

This chain uses TRBV29-1 with TRBJ2-2; TRBD1 matches at 10 bases. There are 13 residues in the CDR3. Losses at the gene ends were 5 bases for V and 4 bases for J; bases not matched to a gene: 1. The germline V gene encodes CDR1 SQVTM and CDR2 ANQGSEA. Written as DNA, the CDR3 is TGCAGCGTTTGGACAGGGGGCACCGGGGAGCTGTTTTTT. Its translation: CSVWTGGTGELFF.

The chain has TRBV6-5 and TRBJ2-3, with TRBD1 matching 7 bases. The germline V gene has CDR1 MNHEY and CDR2 SVGAGI. The CDR3 is 14 residues long. Germline trimming cut 2 bases from V and 5 bases from J; bases unmatched to any gene: 4. The CDR3 bases are TGTGCCAGCAGTTACACAGGGGCGGGAGATACGCAGTATTTT. As protein: CASSYTGAGDTQYF.

V and J are TRBV7-2 and TRBJ2-6, with D maybe TRBD2 (6 bases). Germline V gene lookup returns CDR1 SGHTA and CDR2 FQGNSA. Trimming removed 7 bases from V and 3 bases from J, with 10 bases in between. The CDR3 loop spans 14 amino acids. Written as DNA, the CDR3 is TGTGCCAGCACCTTCGGGGGTGGGGCCAACGTCCTGACTTTC. Translated, it gives CASTFGGGANVLTF.

The CDR3 bases are TGCGCCAGCAGGTCCGGGACTAGCGGAAATGAGCAGTTCTTC. Protein sequence: CASRSGTSGNEQFF. The chain uses TRBV5-1 and TRBJ2-1, with 11 positions matching TRBD2. Germline values: CDR1 SGHRS, CDR2 YFSETQ. CDR3 length: 14 amino acids. V lost 5 bases to trimming and J lost 7 bases; unmatched junction nucleotides: 5.

The rearrangement links TRBV30 to TRBJ1-5; tentative D call: TRBD1 (6 bases). The CDR3 totals 15 residues. Germline CDR1 GTSNPN, CDR2 SVGIG (reference sequence). Trimming removed 1 base at V and 9 bases at J, with 19 bases between. Here the CDR3 DNA reads TGTGCCTGGAGTGGCGTAGGCAGCTGGGGGCGGCCCCAGCATTTT. It translates to CAWSGVGSWGRPQHF.

This clone has only a few counts. The V and J genes are TRBV7-9 and TRBJ2-4; TRBD2 matches at 7 bases. The CDR3 loop spans 16 amino acids. V was clipped by 2 bases and J by 7 bases; unmatched bases: 11. Germline CDR1 reads SEHNR; CDR2 reads FQNEAQ (reference sequence). CDR3 sequence (DNA): TGTGCCAGCAGCTTAACCCTTGGGGGAGGGAGGAACATTCAGTACTTC. Its translation: CASSLTLGGGRNIQYF. The complete variable domain, with remaining parts taken from reference TRBV7-9 and TRBJ2-4, reads DTGVSQNPRHKITKRGQNVTFRCDPISEHNRLYWYRQTLGQGPEFLTYFQNEAQLEKSRLLSDRFSAERPKGSFSTLEIQRTEQGDSAMYLCASSLTLGGGRNIQYFGAGTRLSVL.

This clone has a handful of counts. The chain employs TRBV29-1 and TRBJ1-1; possible D gene TRBD1, 6 bases. The CDR3 totals 13 residues. Germline CDR1 and CDR2: SQVTM and ANQGSEA. Trimming took off 4 bases at V and 5 bases at J, with 14 bases between the two ends. CDR3 coding DNA: TGCAGCGTTGTAGGGGGGGCCCCTACTGAAGCTTTCTTT. It encodes CSVVGGAPTEAFF.

This clone was seen a handful of times. The chain uses TRBV28 and TRBJ1-5; no clear D. Germline V gives CDR1 MDHEN, CDR2 SYDVKM. CDR3 length equals 13 residues. Trimming removed 6 bases at V and 5 bases at J, with 11 bases between. The CDR3 coding sequence is TGTGCCAGCAGCCCCCAGCAGGATCAGCCCCAGCATTTT. Translating gives CASSPQQDQPQHF.

This clone was detected only a few times. The V call is TRBV30, the J call TRBJ1-3; D is possibly TRBD1 (5 bases). The CDR3 covers 13 residues. V lost 7 bases to trimming and J lost 4 bases, with 14 bases between them. CDR1 and CDR2 (germline): GTSNPN, SVGIG (reference sequence). This chain's CDR3 is CASLGVSGNTIYF. DNA for the CDR3: TGTGCCTCCCTAGGGGTTTCGGGAAACACCATATATTTT.

The chain recombines TRBV5-5 with TRBJ1-6; no clear D. CDR1 and CDR2 from the germline V gene are SGHKS and YYEKEE (reference sequence). CDR3 length: 13 residues. Trimming removed 7 bases from V and 9 bases from J, with 14 bases in between. In DNA, the CDR3 is TGTGCCAGCGTTCTCGGCGGAAGTTCACCCCTCCACTTT. Amino acid sequence: CASVLGGSSPLHF.

This clone occurred a few times. This chain joins TRBV7-9 and TRBJ1-1; D is uncertain. The V and J ends lost 2 bases and 2 bases respectively, with 9 bases between them. CDR3 size: 14 residues. Per germline, CDR1 SEHNR and CDR2 FQNEAQ (reference sequence). CDR3 residues: CASSLRGLNTEAFF. The DNA of the CDR3 is TGTGCCAGCAGCTTACGAGGGTTAAACACTGAAGCTTTCTTT.

This sequence joins TRBV19 and TRBJ2-1; D is ambiguous. The CDR3 covers 14 residues. Trimming removed 3 bases at V and 2 bases at J, with 8 bases between. Germline values: CDR1 LNHDA, CDR2 SQIVND (reference sequence). CDR3 residues: CASSIRTTYNEQFF. DNA of the CDR3: TGTGCCAGTAGTATTCGAACTACCTACAATGAGCAGTTCTTC.

There are a few counts of this clone. The rearrangement uses TRBV7-9 and TRBJ2-1, with 13 positions matching TRBD2. CDR1 is SEHNR and CDR2 is FQNEAQ in the germline V gene (reference sequence). Trimming removed 5 bases from V and 6 bases from J; junction bases left unmatched: 10. The CDR3 runs to 17 residues. The chain's CDR3 is CASSLLLGTSGTNEQFF. CDR3 nucleotide sequence: TGTGCCAGCAGCCTGCTCCTCGGGACTAGCGGGACCAATGAGCAGTTCTTC.

This clone was counted a few times. The chain has TRBV19 and TRBJ1-5; D remains unclear. The CDR3 totals 13 residues. The germline V and J ends were trimmed by 3 bases and 6 bases, with 9 bases remaining between them. Germline V gene lookup returns CDR1 LNHDA and CDR2 SQIVND (reference sequence). The CDR3, as DNA: TGTGCCAGTAGTATGGAGGCCCCTCAGCCCCAGCATTTT. It yields the protein CASSMEAPQPQHF.

This clone turned up a few times. The J gene is TRBJ2-7, the V gene TRBV18; maybe TRBD1 (6 bases). The germline V gene has CDR1 KGHSH and CDR2 LQKENI. CDR3 length: 15 amino acids. The ends were cut back, 2 bases at V and 2 bases at J, with 13 bases in the middle. CDR3 amino acids: CASSPSTGPAYEQYF. In nucleotides, the CDR3 is TGTGCCAGCTCACCATCGACAGGTCCAGCCTACGAGCAGTACTTC.

This clone was detected a few times. The chain is built from TRBV29-1 and TRBJ2-3; TRBD2 is a possible D gene (7 bases). This CDR3 spans 13 amino acids. Trimming took off 4 bases at V and 7 bases at J, with 15 bases between the two ends. The germline CDR1 and CDR2 sequences are SQVTM and ANQGSEA. CDR3 coding DNA: TGCAGCGTTGGAGGGGGGGCGAGAAATACGCAGTATTTT. Translation: CSVGGGARNTQYF.

This clone was seen a few times. This chain connects TRBV7-9 to TRBJ2-1; a possible D gene is TRBD2 (5 bases). The germline gives CDR1 SEHNR, CDR2 FQNEAQ (reference sequence). The CDR3 extends over 16 amino acids. Between the trimmed V and J ends, which lost 0 bases and 2 bases, there was a span of 11 bases. This CDR3 reads CASSLARGFTYNEQFF. For the CDR3, the DNA is TGTGCCAGCAGCTTAGCCCGAGGGTTCACCTACAATGAGCAGTTCTTC. The full variable domain, completed using reference TRBV7-9 and TRBJ2-1, is DTGVSQNPRHKITKRGQNVTFRCDPISEHNRLYWYRQTLGQGPEFLTYFQNEAQLEKSRLLSDRFSAERPKGSFSTLEIQRTEQGDSAMYLCASSLARGFTYNEQFFGPGTRLTVL.

The sample holds a few counts of this clone. The junction departs from germline at one end; a sequencing error may be responsible. The chain joins TRBV5-1 to TRBJ2-7; D is perhaps TRBD2 (5 bases). The germline V gene encodes CDR1 SGHRS and CDR2 YFSETQ. The CDR3 spans 15 residues. CDR3 nucleotides: TGCGCCAGCAGCTTAGCCTTGGTGGGGAGCGACCCCCGCAACTTC. It specifies CASSLALVGSDPRNF.

Only a few counts were recorded for this clone. The J gene is TRBJ1-5, the V gene TRBV10-3; TRBD1 matches at 10 bases. Trimming took 10 bases from V and 0 from J; bases not matched to a gene: 9. The CDR3 runs 16 residues. CDR1 and CDR2 from the germline V gene are ENHRY and SYGVKD. The CDR3 sequence: CANPGQGINSNQPQHF. CDR3 bases: TGTGCCAACCCGGGACAGGGGATCAATAGCAATCAGCCCCAGCATTTT.

The chain's CDR3 is CASSLRGPTDTQYF. The CDR3 nucleotides read TGTGCCAGCAGTTTACGAGGGCCCACAGATACGCAGTATTTT. The genes are TRBV6-5 and TRBJ2-3; D may be TRBD2 (5 bases). Germline V gene lookup returns CDR1 MNHEY and CDR2 SVGAGI. Trimming took off 4 bases at V and 2 bases at J, with 10 bases between the two ends. The CDR3 extends over 14 amino acids.

This clone was found a few times. The chain employs TRBV19 and TRBJ2-3; 7 bases align to TRBD1. Trimming removed 5 bases from V and 2 bases from J; junction bases left unmatched: 7. CDR1 LNHDA and CDR2 SQIVND come from the germline V gene (reference sequence). This CDR3 is built from 15 residues. The DNA for the CDR3 is TGTGCCAGTAGTGGTGAAGGGACAGACACAGATACGCAGTATTTT. It yields the protein CASSGEGTDTDTQYF.